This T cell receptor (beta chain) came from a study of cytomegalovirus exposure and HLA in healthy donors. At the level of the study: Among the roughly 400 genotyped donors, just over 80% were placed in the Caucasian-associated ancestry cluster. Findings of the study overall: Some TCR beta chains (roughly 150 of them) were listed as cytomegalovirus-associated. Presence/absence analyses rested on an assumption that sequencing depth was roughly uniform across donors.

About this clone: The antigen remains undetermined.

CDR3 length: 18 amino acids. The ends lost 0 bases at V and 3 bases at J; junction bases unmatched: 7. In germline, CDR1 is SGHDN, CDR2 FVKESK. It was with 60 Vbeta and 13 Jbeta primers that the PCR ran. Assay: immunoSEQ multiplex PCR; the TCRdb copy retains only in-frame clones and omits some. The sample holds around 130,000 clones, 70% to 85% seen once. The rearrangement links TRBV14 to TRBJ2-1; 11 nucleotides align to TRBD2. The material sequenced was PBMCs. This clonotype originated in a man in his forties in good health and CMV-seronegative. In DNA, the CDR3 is TGTGCCAGCAGCCAAGAAGTAGCGGGAGGGCCGGTCTACAATGAGCAGTTCTTC. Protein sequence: CASSQEVAGGPVYNEQFF. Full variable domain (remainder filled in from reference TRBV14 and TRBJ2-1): EAGVTQFPSHSVIEKGQTVTLRCDPISGHDNLYWYRRVMGKEIKFLLHFVKESKQDESGMPNNRFLAERTGGTYSTLKVQPAELEDSGVYFCASSQEVAGGPVYNEQFFGPGTRLTVL.